The 8 T cell receptor beta chains listed next were all sequenced from one sample in a study of shared clonotypes between healthy human individuals. Profiling relied on immunoSEQ multiplex PCR, and the TCRdb table lists in-frame clones only, not all of them. The sample lists some 2.1 million clones; approximately 94% were seen once. It was CD45RO-negative cells, positively selected for CCR7, that made up naive CD8 cells, with terminally differentiated effector memory CD45RA+ cells excluded. Material: naive CD8+ T cells sorted from blood. These receptors all come from a man younger than 35 in good health.

The chain uses TRBV6-5 and TRBJ2-3; D ambiguous. Trimming took off 7 bases at V and 4 bases at J, with 6 bases between the two ends. Germline lookup yields CDR1 MNHEY and CDR2 SVGAGI. This CDR3 has 11 residues. This CDR3 reads CASKTADTQYF. The DNA for the CDR3 is TGTGCCAGCAAAACCGCAGATACGCAGTATTTT.

This sequence joins TRBV11-2 and TRBJ2-4; TRBD2 might be the D (6 bases). V was pared by 5 bases and J by 4 bases, with 12 bases between. The CDR3 contains 14 residues. Germline lookup yields CDR1 SGHAT and CDR2 FQNNGV. The CDR3 here is CASSRGILKNIQYF. CDR3 coding DNA: TGTGCCAGCAGCCGGGGGATTTTGAAAAACATTCAGTACTTC.

Of note for this clone: The same CDR3 is also encoded by other DNA sequences in this sample. The DNA for the CDR3 is TGTGCCAGCAGTTTATTAGGCGGTTACTACGAGCAGTACTTC. Encoded protein: CASSLLGGYYEQYF. The chain is built from TRBV27 and TRBJ2-7, with D unclear. The CDR3 contains 14 residues. V shed 1 base and J shed 3 bases, with 10 bases lying between them. From germline, CDR1 is MNHEY and CDR2 SMNVEV (reference sequence).

The chain is built from TRBV6-6 and TRBJ2-7; TRBD1 aligns across 7 bases. Germline V gene lookup returns CDR1 MNHNY and CDR2 SVGAGI (reference sequence). CDR3 length equals 13 residues. V dropped 7 bases and J dropped 5; count of bases not matched to a gene: 8. The CDR3 loop reads CASTYDRANEQYF. The CDR3 nucleotides read TGTGCCAGCACCTACGACAGGGCCAACGAGCAGTACTTC.

V gene TRBV27 combines with J gene TRBJ2-1; 13 positions agree with TRBD2. The germline V gene encodes CDR1 MNHEY and CDR2 SMNVEV (reference sequence). V lost 8 bases and J lost 5; bases outside the gene matches: 6. This CDR3 is 15 amino acids long. DNA for the CDR3: TGTGCCAGCGGCGTACTAGCGGGGGGGAACAATGAGCAGTTCTTC. It codes for CASGVLAGGNNEQFF.

About this clone itself: The sample holds other DNA sequences that translate to the same CDR3. The V gene is TRBV11-2, the J gene TRBJ2-7; D possibly corresponds to TRBD1 (6 bases). CDR3 length equals 14 residues. Per the germline V gene, CDR1 is SGHAT and CDR2 is FQNNGV. Trimming cost V 1 base and J 3 bases, with 10 bases left between them. The chain's CDR3 is CASSLGTGIYEQYF. For the CDR3, the DNA is TGTGCCAGCAGCTTAGGAACAGGGATCTACGAGCAGTACTTC. The full variable domain, its missing parts supplied by reference TRBV11-2 and TRBJ2-7, is EAGVAQSPRYKIIEKRQSVAFWCNPISGHATLYWYQQILGQGPKLLIQFQNNGVVDDSQLPKDRFSAERLKGVDSTLKIQPAKLEDSAVYLCASSLGTGIYEQYFGPGTRLTVT.

For this clone: Other DNA sequences in this sample translate to the same CDR3. The V and J genes are TRBV11-2 and TRBJ2-7; the match to TRBD2 covers 9 bases. V gave up 5 bases and J gave up 2 bases; unmatched junction bases: 1. The germline V gene encodes CDR1 SGHAT and CDR2 FQNNGV. CDR3 length equals 13 residues. This chain's CDR3 is CASSLAGPYEQYF. CDR3 nucleotide sequence: TGTGCCAGCAGCCTAGCGGGGCCCTACGAGCAGTACTTC.

A single count supports this clone. This chain's CDR3 is CASSPIGQSYEQYF. The CDR3 DNA is TGTGCCAGCAGTCCCATCGGACAGTCCTACGAGCAGTACTTC. The chain recombines TRBV27 with TRBJ2-7; possibly TRBD1 for D (6 bases). The CDR3 is made up of 14 amino acids. The germline V gene has CDR1 MNHEY and CDR2 SMNVEV (reference sequence). Between the trimmed V and J ends, which lost 5 bases and 1 base, there was a span of 12 bases.